This T cell receptor beta chain was identified during a study of PD-1 blockade in classical Hodgkin lymphoma. General observations from the study: TCR diversity at baseline was reported to be reduced in newly diagnosed patients relative to healthy donors. Researchers reported that CD4+ TCR diversity, though not CD8+, rose significantly by C4D1. The repertoire differences lack a defined cause, possibly disease activity or prior therapy. It was among complete responders that baseline diversity resembled that of newly diagnosed patients.

A remark on this clone: Its cognate antigen is unknown.

Germline V CDR1 and CDR2: MRHNA, SNTAGT. The germline V and J ends were trimmed by 3 bases and 4 bases, with 19 bases remaining between them. CDR3 length: 17 residues. Assay: immunoSEQ multiplex PCR; the TCRdb copy retains only in-frame clones and omits some. The sample holds nearly 55,000 clones; 81% are singletons and the top ten take 16%. Every one of the patients relapsed after autologous stem cell transplantation (brentuximab vedotin exposure was variable). Sequencing used peripheral blood mononuclear cells (PBMCs), obtained at baseline. This TCR was recovered from a human donor with classical Hodgkin lymphoma. The chain joins TRBV6-4 to TRBJ1-5; possibly TRBD1 for D (6 bases). CDR3 residues: CASSEVRDNLGNQPQHF. The CDR3 DNA reads as TGTGCCAGCAGTGAAGTTAGGGACAACCTAGGTAATCAGCCCCAGCATTTT.